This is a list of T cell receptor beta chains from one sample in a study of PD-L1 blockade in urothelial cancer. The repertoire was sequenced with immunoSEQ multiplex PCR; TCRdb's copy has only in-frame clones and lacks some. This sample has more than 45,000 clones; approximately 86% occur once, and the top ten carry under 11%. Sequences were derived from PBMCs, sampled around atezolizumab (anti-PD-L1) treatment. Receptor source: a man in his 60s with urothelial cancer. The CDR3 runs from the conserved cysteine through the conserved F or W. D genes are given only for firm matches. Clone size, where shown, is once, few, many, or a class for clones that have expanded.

CDR3: CAISSTGDSNQPQHF
DNA: TGTGCCATCAGTTCGACAGGAGATAGCAATCAGCCCCAGCATTTT
size: .
V: TRBV10-3
D: .
J: TRBJ1-5

CDR3: CASSKVPVGGGAWEQYF
DNA: TGTGCCAGCAGCAAAGTCCCAGTAGGCGGGGGGGCGTGGGAGCAGTACTTC
size: .
V: TRBV9
D: TRBD2
J: TRBJ2-7

CDR3: CASSELQGRNQPQHF
DNA: TGTGCCAGCAGTGAATTACAGGGGAGAAATCAGCCCCAGCATTTT
size: .
V: TRBV6-1
D: TRBD1
J: TRBJ1-5

CDR3: CSVDSQNSYEQYF
DNA: TGCAGCGTTGACTCACAGAACTCCTACGAGCAGTACTTC
size: .
V: TRBV29-1
D: .
J: TRBJ2-7

CDR3: CASSIDPLGTDTQYF
DNA: TGTGCCAGTAGTATAGATCCCCTAGGCACAGATACGCAGTATTTT
size: .
V: TRBV19
D: .
J: TRBJ2-3

CDR3: CASSLGTGLGIQYF
DNA: TGTGCCAGCAGCTTAGGGACAGGGTTGGGCATTCAGTACTTC
size: .
V: TRBV11-2
D: TRBD1
J: TRBJ2-4

CDR3: CASSLVVYEQFF
DNA: TGTGCCAGCAGCTTGGTAGTCTATGAGCAGTTCTTC
size: .
V: TRBV5-8
D: .
J: TRBJ2-1

CDR3: CASSLPPGLAFSYEQYF
DNA: TGTGCCAGCAGCTTACCGCCTGGACTAGCCTTCTCCTACGAGCAGTACTTC
size: .
V: TRBV7-8
D: TRBD2
J: TRBJ2-7

CDR3: CASSLAGDNGELFF
DNA: TGCGCCAGCAGCTTAGCGGGGGATAACGGGGAGCTGTTTTTT
size: few
V: TRBV5-1
D: TRBD2
J: TRBJ2-2

CDR3: CASSEATGDEQFF
DNA: TGTGCCAGCAGTGAAGCAACGGGGGATGAGCAGTTCTTC
size: few
V: TRBV2
D: .
J: TRBJ2-1

CDR3: CASSPWDRGNTEAFF
DNA: TGTGCCAGCTCACCATGGGACAGGGGGAATACTGAAGCTTTCTTT
size: .
V: TRBV18
D: TRBD1
J: TRBJ1-1

CDR3: CASGEVFSGNTIYF
DNA: TGTGCCAGCGGGGAGGTGTTCTCTGGAAACACCATATATTTT
size: .
V: TRBV28
D: .
J: TRBJ1-3

CDR3: CSVERLAGASFTDTQYF
DNA: TGCAGCGTTGAACGGCTAGCGGGGGCCTCATTCACAGATACGCAGTATTTT
size: .
V: TRBV29-1
D: TRBD2
J: TRBJ2-3

CDR3: CSVDPGVGETQYF
DNA: TGCAGCGTTGACCCGGGGGTAGGTGAGACCCAGTACTTC
size: once
V: TRBV29-1
D: .
J: TRBJ2-5

CDR3: CASSLGELREQYF
DNA: TGCGCCAGCAGCTTGGGGGAGCTAAGGGAGCAGTACTTC
size: .
V: TRBV5-1
D: .
J: TRBJ2-7

CDR3: CACHRGGNVLTF
DNA: TGTGCCTGCCACAGGGGTGGCAACGTCCTGACTTTC
size: once
V: TRBV30
D: TRBD1
J: TRBJ2-6

CDR3: CASSLERGGGYTF
DNA: TGTGCCAGCAGCTTAGAAAGGGGTGGTGGCTACACCTTC
size: .
V: TRBV7-2
D: .
J: TRBJ1-2

CDR3: CASSLARGRETQYF
DNA: TGTGCCAGCAGCTTGGCCAGGGGTAGAGAGACCCAGTACTTC
size: once
V: TRBV5-6
D: .
J: TRBJ2-5

CDR3: CASSRPGQGTFKAFF
DNA: TGTGCCAGCAGTCGACCGGGACAGGGAACTTTTAAAGCTTTCTTT
size: once
V: TRBV28
D: TRBD1
J: TRBJ1-1

CDR3: CASSQDSLGARGQETQYF
DNA: TGTGCCAGCAGCCAAGATAGTCTGGGAGCTAGAGGGCAAGAGACCCAGTACTTC
size: .
V: TRBV4-2
D: .
J: TRBJ2-5

CDR3: CSVEGGGASDTQYF
DNA: TGCAGCGTTGAAGGCGGGGGGGCATCAGATACGCAGTATTTT
size: .
V: TRBV29-1
D: TRBD2
J: TRBJ2-3

CDR3: CASSVGLGTYEQYF
DNA: TGTGCCAGCAGCGTAGGTCTAGGCACGTACGAGCAGTACTTC
size: .
V: TRBV9
D: .
J: TRBJ2-7

CDR3: CASSDYGRANEKLFF
DNA: TGTGCCAGCAGTGATTACGGGCGGGCTAATGAAAAACTGTTTTTT
size: once
V: TRBV2
D: .
J: TRBJ1-4

CDR3: CASNDRASGNTIYF
DNA: TGTGCCAGCAACGACAGGGCCTCTGGAAACACCATATATTTT
size: .
V: TRBV6-1
D: TRBD1
J: TRBJ1-3

CDR3: CASSFQGANEKLFF
DNA: TGTGCCAGCAGTTTCCAGGGGGCTAATGAAAAACTGTTTTTT
size: .
V: TRBV27
D: TRBD1
J: TRBJ1-4

CDR3: CAWNSGNTGELFF
DNA: TGTGCCTGGAACAGCGGGAACACCGGGGAGCTGTTTTTT
size: .
V: TRBV30
D: .
J: TRBJ2-2

CDR3: CASSVEVGGALYGYTF
DNA: TGTGCCAGCAGCGTAGAGGTCGGGGGAGCTTTATATGGCTACACCTTC
size: .
V: TRBV9
D: .
J: TRBJ1-2

CDR3: CASSLRQGYNTEAFF
DNA: TGTGCCAGCAGCCTCAGACAGGGATATAACACTGAAGCTTTCTTT
size: .
V: TRBV7-9
D: TRBD1
J: TRBJ1-1

CDR3: CASSPDRASSYNEQFF
DNA: TGTGCCAGCAGCCCCGACAGGGCTAGCTCCTACAATGAGCAGTTCTTC
size: .
V: TRBV7-6
D: TRBD1
J: TRBJ2-1

CDR3: CASSVQGGSETQYF
DNA: TGTGCCAGTAGCGTACAGGGGGGTTCTGAGACCCAGTACTTC
size: .
V: TRBV19
D: TRBD1
J: TRBJ2-5

CDR3: CASSLGAGAFTDTQYF
DNA: TGTGCCAGCAGCTTGGGGGCAGGGGCCTTTACAGATACGCAGTATTTT
size: .
V: TRBV5-6
D: .
J: TRBJ2-3

CDR3: CASRMGGQGGNEQFF
DNA: TGTGCCAGCAGGATGGGGGGACAGGGCGGTAATGAGCAGTTCTTC
size: .
V: TRBV11-2
D: TRBD1
J: TRBJ2-1

CDR3: CASNRGLRQPQHF
DNA: TGCGCCAGCAACAGGGGGCTGCGTCAGCCCCAGCATTTT
size: .
V: TRBV10-1
D: TRBD1
J: TRBJ1-5

CDR3: CASTLWAGTNEKLFF
DNA: TGTGCCAGCACCCTCTGGGCGGGAACTAATGAAAAACTGTTTTTT
size: .
V: TRBV6-1
D: .
J: TRBJ1-4

CDR3: CASSSLGQGSTNEKLFF
DNA: TGTGCCAGCAGCTCTCTAGGACAGGGTTCAACTAATGAAAAACTGTTTTTT
size: .
V: TRBV7-9
D: TRBD1
J: TRBJ1-4

CDR3: CAWRKFAGTGRYEQYF
DNA: TGTGCCTGGAGAAAATTCGCCGGGACAGGGCGCTACGAGCAGTACTTC
size: .
V: TRBV30
D: TRBD1
J: TRBJ2-7

CDR3: CASSPSGYQPQHF
DNA: TGTGCCAGCAGCCCCTCGGGGTATCAGCCCCAGCATTTT
size: .
V: TRBV7-9
D: .
J: TRBJ1-5

CDR3: CATRPRDYGYTF
DNA: TGTGCCACCCGACCGAGGGACTATGGCTACACCTTC
size: .
V: TRBV11-2
D: .
J: TRBJ1-2

CDR3: CASSLGQAGANVLTF
DNA: TGTGCCAGTAGTCTCGGACAGGCTGGGGCCAACGTCCTGACTTTC
size: .
V: TRBV19
D: TRBD1
J: TRBJ2-6

CDR3: CASKINGHHNTEAFF
DNA: TGTGCCAGCAAGATTAATGGACACCATAACACTGAGGCTTTCTTT
size: .
V: TRBV27
D: .
J: TRBJ1-1

CDR3: CASIIHPGQGIYYGYTF
DNA: TGTGCCAGCATCATTCACCCCGGACAGGGGATTTACTATGGCTACACCTTC
size: .
V: TRBV12-1
D: .
J: TRBJ1-2

CDR3: CASSRSLTDTQYF
DNA: TGTGCCAGCTCACGCTCGCTAACAGATACGCAGTATTTT
size: .
V: TRBV18
D: .
J: TRBJ2-3

CDR3: CASSEGSGGKNTEAFF
DNA: TGTGCCAGCAGTGAAGGGTCAGGGGGTAAGAACACTGAAGCTTTCTTT
size: .
V: TRBV6-1
D: TRBD1
J: TRBJ1-1

CDR3: CASATSRASTEAFF
DNA: TGTGCCAGCGCCACCAGCAGGGCGAGCACTGAAGCTTTCTTT
size: .
V: TRBV13
D: .
J: TRBJ1-1

CDR3: CASSATTLGQGKETQYF
DNA: TGTGCCAGCAGTGCCACAACCTTAGGACAGGGGAAGGAGACCCAGTACTTC
size: .
V: TRBV25-1
D: TRBD1
J: TRBJ2-5

CDR3: CASSFARDTEAFF
DNA: TGTGCCAGCAGCTTTGCGAGGGACACTGAAGCTTTCTTT
size: .
V: TRBV7-9
D: .
J: TRBJ1-1

CDR3: CASGQGPRGYTF
DNA: TGCGCCAGCGGACAGGGTCCGAGGGGCTACACCTTC
size: .
V: TRBV10-1
D: TRBD1
J: TRBJ1-2

CDR3: CASSPAWGGRNTEAFF
DNA: TGTGCCAGCAGCCCCGCGTGGGGGGGAAGGAACACTGAAGCTTTCTTT
size: once
V: TRBV5-4
D: .
J: TRBJ1-1

CDR3: CASSEHRETYEQYF
DNA: TGTGCCAGTAGTGAACACCGGGAGACCTACGAGCAGTACTTC
size: .
V: TRBV19
D: .
J: TRBJ2-7

CDR3: CASRGTGVRNQPQHF
DNA: TGTGCCAGCAGGGGGACAGGCGTTCGCAATCAGCCCCAGCATTTT
size: .
V: TRBV2
D: TRBD1
J: TRBJ1-5

CDR3: CASSLGTGRDQPQHF
DNA: TGCGCCAGCAGCTTGGGGACAGGCCGAGATCAGCCCCAGCATTTT
size: .
V: TRBV5-1
D: TRBD1
J: TRBJ1-5

CDR3: CASREDRGGEKLFF
DNA: TGTGCCAGCAGGGAGGACAGGGGAGGTGAAAAACTGTTTTTT
size: .
V: TRBV25-1
D: TRBD1
J: TRBJ1-4

CDR3: CASSYTGTGNTIYF
DNA: TGTGCCAGCAGTTATACAGGGACAGGAAACACCATATATTTT
size: .
V: TRBV6-6
D: .
J: TRBJ1-3

CDR3: CASSLEGRGDKQYF
DNA: TGCGCCAGCAGCTTGGAGGGCAGGGGGGACAAGCAGTACTTC
size: .
V: TRBV5-1
D: .
J: TRBJ2-7

CDR3: CASSPPGSSYNEQFF
DNA: TGTGCCAGCAGCCCCCCGGGGAGCTCCTACAATGAGCAGTTCTTC
size: once
V: TRBV7-2
D: .
J: TRBJ2-1

CDR3: CASSRGQGYEQYF
DNA: TGTGCCAGCAGCCGCGGACAGGGTTACGAGCAGTACTTC
size: .
V: TRBV11-3
D: TRBD1
J: TRBJ2-7

CDR3: CASSLSAVGDTEAFF
DNA: TGCGCCAGCAGCTTGAGCGCAGTCGGGGACACTGAAGCTTTCTTT
size: .
V: TRBV5-1
D: .
J: TRBJ1-1

CDR3: CASSPKTGGQETQYF
DNA: TGTGCCAGCAGTCCTAAAACGGGGGGCCAAGAGACCCAGTACTTC
size: once
V: TRBV27
D: TRBD2
J: TRBJ2-5